This T cell receptor (beta chain) was captured by sequencing in a study of cytomegalovirus exposure and HLA in healthy donors. Findings and caveats of the study: Productive status was seen about 87% or about 30% of the time for most TCR beta V segments in an earlier analysis.

In germline, CDR1 is SEHNR, CDR2 FQNEAQ (reference sequence). CDR3 size: 14 residues. V lost 4 bases, J lost 4 bases, and 11 bases lay in between. PCR amplification relied on 60 Vbeta primers (plus 13 Jbeta primers). Data came from immunoSEQ multiplex PCR; TCRdb stores just in-frame clones and leaves some out. The sample holds approximately 140,000 clones, approximately 82% seen once. On this clone: Its specificity is not known.

Sequenced material: PBMCs. The chain joins TRBV7-9 to TRBJ1-5, with D perhaps matching TRBD1 (6 bases). This clonotype was sampled from a man over 45 in good health and CMV-seronegative. CDR3 sequence: CASSSGQINQPQHF. The CDR3 DNA follows: TGTGCCAGCAGCTCAGGACAGATAAATCAGCCCCAGCATTTT.